These T cell receptor beta chains were read from a single sample in a study of T-cell reconstitution after alpha-beta-depleted transplantation in children. TCRdb ran MiXCR on the PCR reads and lists one entry per CDR3 protein. The data hold roughly 70,000 distinct CDR3 sequences, with 4% to 5% observed a single time. This specimen consisted of PBMCs, mostly from graft donor cells, obtained 180 days after TCRalphabeta/CD19-depleted stem cell transplant. These receptors were obtained from a boy under three years old who had a stem cell transplant for acute myeloid leukemia, so the T cells may come from the graft donor. CDR3s include the opening cysteine and the closing phenylalanine or tryptophan. Fields, in order: clone size, V gene, D gene, J gene, CDR3 protein, CDR3 DNA. A D gene is named only where the DNA matches it firmly. A row's size may be missing; if present it is once, few, many or a size class.

many	TRBV11-2	TRBD1	TRBJ2-1	CASSEEGQAYNEQFF	TGTGCCAGCAGCGAAGAAGGACAGGCTTACAATGAGCAGTTCTTC
many	TRBV12-3/TRBV12-4	-	TRBJ2-1	CASRDSSYNEQFF	TGTGCCAGCAGGGACAGCTCCTACAATGAGCAGTTCTTC
many	TRBV10-3	TRBD1	TRBJ1-6	CAIKRDRSASPLHF	TGTGCCATCAAGCGGGACAGGTCTGCGTCACCCCTCCACTTT
many	TRBV5-1	TRBD1	TRBJ2-1	CASSLQGAHNEQFF	TGCGCCAGCAGCTTACAGGGGGCCCACAATGAGCAGTTCTTC
many	TRBV27	TRBD1	TRBJ1-1	CASRPRQGWNTEAFF	TGTGCCAGCAGACCCAGACAGGGCTGGAACACTGAAGCTTTCTTT
many	TRBV20-1	TRBD2	TRBJ2-2	CSAREVAGGCTGELFF	TGCAGTGCTAGAGAAGTAGCGGGGGGTTGTACCGGGGAGCTGTTTTTT
few	TRBV4-3	TRBD1	TRBJ2-7	CASSPTGQQSYEQYF	TGCGCCAGCAGCCCGACGGGACAGCAATCCTACGAGCAGTACTTC
many	TRBV6-4	TRBD2	TRBJ2-1	CASSPRQLLAGEIPGYNEQFF	TGTGCCAGTTCCCCGAGACAGCTCCTAGCGGGAGAGATTCCTGGCTACAATGAGCAGTTCTTC
many	TRBV2	TRBD2	TRBJ2-5	CASSAGTSDWSTQYF	TGTGCCAGCAGTGCCGGGACTAGCGACTGGTCGACCCAGTACTTC
-	TRBV24-1	-	TRBJ2-1	CATQGIGYNEQFF	TGTGCCACCCAGGGAATCGGATACAATGAGCAGTTCTTC
many	TRBV7-2	TRBD2	TRBJ2-5	CASSLALLGGETQYF	TGTGCCAGCAGCTTAGCGCTCCTCGGGGGGGAGACCCAGTACTTC
many	TRBV7-6	-	TRBJ2-7	CASSASRAGPLYEQYF	TGTGCCAGCAGCGCTAGTAGGGCGGGCCCACTCTACGAGCAGTACTTC
many	TRBV20-1	-	TRBJ1-6	CSAREPTHSPLHF	TGCAGTGCTAGAGAGCCTACTCATTCACCCCTCCACTTT
many	TRBV11-1	-	TRBJ1-1	CASSRRGAGTTEAFF	TGTGCCAGCAGCCGACGGGGGGCCGGAACCACTGAAGCTTTCTTT
many	TRBV5-5	-	TRBJ1-5	CASSLEQRSNQPQHF	TGTGCCAGCAGCTTGGAACAGCGTAGCAATCAGCCCCAGCATTTT
medium-sized	TRBV7-2	-	TRBJ2-2	CASSPHSSGELFF	TGTGCCAGCAGCCCCCATTCTTCCGGGGAGCTGTTTTTT
many	TRBV12-3/TRBV12-4	-	TRBJ1-3	CASGWDGDF	TGTGCCAGCGGTTGGGACGGGGATTTT
many	TRBV7-8	-	TRBJ1-5	CASSRGDNHSNQPQHF	TGTGCCAGCAGCCGCGGGGACAACCATAGCAATCAGCCCCAGCATTTT
many	TRBV5-1	TRBD1	TRBJ1-1	CASSLDGQGAEAFF	TGCGCCAGCAGCTTGGATGGACAGGGGGCTGAAGCTTTCTTT
many	TRBV29-1	TRBD2	TRBJ2-1	CSVEGPRSGGVDEQFF	TGCAGCGTTGAAGGGCCTCGTAGCGGGGGGGTCGATGAGCAGTTCTTC